Listed here are 30 T cell receptor beta chains from one sample, sequenced in a study of cytomegalovirus exposure and HLA in healthy donors. Repertoires were generated with immunoSEQ multiplex PCR, while TCRdb's copy carries only in-frame clones and drops some. Of under 100,000 clones detected, 95% to 97% appear once; the ten largest clones hold 0.78%. The sequenced material came from PBMCs. The receptors here all came from a man younger than 35 in good health and CMV-seronegative.

J is TRBJ1-2 and V is TRBV7-8; maybe TRBD1 (5 bases). The ends were cut back, 5 bases at V and 5 bases at J, with 12 bases in the middle. The CDR3 extends over 13 amino acids. CDR1 and CDR2 (germline): SGHVS, FQNEAQ. In DNA form, the CDR3 reads TGTGCCAGCAGCCCCGTAAAGGGGTATGGCTACACCTTC. Its translation: CASSPVKGYGYTF.

The rearrangement joins TRBV29-1 to TRBJ1-1; unclear D gene. V lost 5 bases and J lost 1, with 11 bases in between. The V gene's germline CDR1 is SQVTM and CDR2 ANQGSEA. The CDR3 consists of 13 residues. CDR3 sequence (DNA): TGCAGCGTTCAAATGGGAGGGAACACTGAAGCTTTCTTT. Its protein product is CSVQMGGNTEAFF.

This clone was found once. The rearrangement joins TRBV30 to TRBJ1-2; D may be TRBD1 (5 bases). CDR1 and CDR2 from the germline V gene are GTSNPN and SVGIG (reference sequence). The V end lost 2 bases, the J end lost 7 bases, and 11 bases lay between the germline ends. The CDR3 spans 12 residues. CDR3 residues: CAWSTGGLGYTF. The CDR3 DNA is TGTGCCTGGAGTACGGGGGGACTTGGCTACACCTTC.

The genes are TRBV19 and TRBJ2-1, with D possibly being TRBD2 (5 bases). There are 13 residues in the CDR3. In germline, CDR1 is LNHDA, CDR2 SQIVND (reference sequence). V was pared by 1 base and J by 8 bases, with 9 bases between. The CDR3 is CASSIVPRDEQFF. DNA of the CDR3: TGTGCCAGTAGTATAGTCCCGAGGGATGAGCAGTTCTTC.

This chain links TRBV5-1 with TRBJ2-7, with TRBD2 identical over 8 bases. J lost 4 bases, V lost 4 bases, and 13 bases had no gene match. Germline CDR1 SGHRS, CDR2 YFSETQ. The CDR3 consists of 16 residues. The CDR3 bases are TGCGCCAGCAGCCTGTCTGTAGCGGGACGACCATACGAGCAGTACTTC. This codes for CASSLSVAGRPYEQYF.

The chain is built from TRBV30 and TRBJ2-1; TRBD1 matches 9 bases. Germline V lookup: CDR1 GTSNPN, CDR2 SVGIG (reference sequence). With V trimmed by 2 bases and J by 13 bases, 9 bases remained unmatched. This CDR3 is 13 amino acids long. As DNA, the CDR3 is TGTGCCTGGAGTCCCGGGACAGGGAGACCCCAGTTCTTC. Protein product: CAWSPGTGRPQFF.

This chain links TRBV28 with TRBJ1-1; weak D call: TRBD1 (6 bases). Trimming took off 11 bases at V and 5 bases at J, with 12 bases between the two ends. This CDR3 contains 11 residues. Germline V gene data show CDR1 as MDHEN and CDR2 as SYDVKM. CDR3 sequence reads: CASGRGTEAFF. CDR3 sequence (DNA): TGTGCCTCTGGGAGGGGGACTGAAGCTTTCTTT. The whole variable domain, remainder taken from reference TRBV28 and TRBJ1-1, is DVKVTQSSRYLVKRTGEKVFLECVQDMDHENMFWYRQDPGLGLRLIYFSYDVKMKEKGDIPEGYSVSREKKERFSLILESASTNQTSMYLCASGRGTEAFFGQGTRLTVV.

This chain links TRBV5-1 with TRBJ2-5, with 11 positions matching TRBD2. Germline assignment: CDR1 SGHRS and CDR2 YFSETQ. The CDR3 totals 18 residues. V gave up 2 bases and J gave up 1 base; unmatched junction bases: 10. The CDR3 loop reads CASSFVTSGTFPQETQYF. Written as DNA, the CDR3 is TGCGCCAGCAGCTTTGTGACTAGCGGGACCTTCCCCCAAGAGACCCAGTACTTC.

The chain combines TRBV2 with TRBJ1-2, with 8 bases lining up with TRBD1. The germline CDR1 and CDR2 sequences are SNHLY and FYNNEI. V shed 5 bases and J 0 bases; nucleotides not matched to a gene: 8. The CDR3 consists of 16 residues. The CDR3, as DNA: TGTGCCAGCAGTACCCAGGGGGCGTTGACTAACTATGGCTACACCTTC. This sequence encodes CASSTQGALTNYGYTF.

The chain recombines TRBV10-3 with TRBJ2-3, with 9 bases identical to TRBD2. CDR1 ENHRY and CDR2 SYGVKD come from the germline V gene. The CDR3 sequence is 17 residues long. V was clipped by 0 bases and J by 2 bases; unmatched bases: 6. The CDR3 protein is CAISESRLAGTTDTQYF. CDR3 bases: TGTGCCATCAGTGAGTCGAGGCTAGCGGGAACCACAGATACGCAGTATTTT.

The V gene is TRBV5-1, the J gene TRBJ2-5; D unclear. V shed 5 bases and J shed 5 bases, with 19 bases lying between them. The CDR3 consists of 15 residues. Germline V CDR1 and CDR2: SGHRS, YFSETQ. The CDR3 sequence: CASRSSSTRVETQYF. The CDR3 DNA reads TGCGCCAGCAGGTCCTCCTCGACAAGAGTGGAGACCCAGTACTTC.

The chain is built from TRBV19 and TRBJ1-2; tentatively, D is TRBD1 (5 bases). V was clipped by 1 base and J by 3 bases, with 12 bases between them. The CDR3 is 15 residues long. Per germline, CDR1 LNHDA and CDR2 SQIVND (reference sequence). The CDR3 region is CASSIVGGTDYGYTF. The CDR3 bases are TGTGCCAGTAGTATAGTCGGGGGGACGGACTATGGCTACACCTTC.

The V gene is TRBV7-2, the J gene TRBJ2-7, with 9 bases that match TRBD2. J gave up 4 bases and V 2 bases, and 6 bases lay outside the gene matches. The CDR3 extends over 15 amino acids. Germline loops: CDR1 SGHTA, CDR2 FQGNSA. This CDR3 reads CASSLIGAGGYEQYV. CDR3 sequence (DNA): TGTGCCAGCAGCTTAATTGGAGCGGGAGGTTACGAGCAGTACGTC.

The rearrangement joins TRBV19 to TRBJ1-2; D is uncertain. The length of the CDR3 is 13 residues. The germline gives CDR1 LNHDA, CDR2 SQIVND (reference sequence). Trimming removed 1 base from V and 8 bases from J, with 11 bases in between. CDR3 DNA sequence: TGTGCCAGTAGTATAGGAGCAGGCGGGGGCTACACCTTC. It is translated as CASSIGAGGGYTF.

The chain is built from TRBV6-5 and TRBJ1-4; D ambiguous. The V end was cut by 4 bases, the J end by 8 bases, with 14 bases between. There are 14 residues in the CDR3. Germline V gives CDR1 MNHEY, CDR2 SVGAGI. In nucleotides, the CDR3 is TGTGCCAGCAGTTCCGTGACACAATCAGAAAAACTGTTTTTT. Amino acids: CASSSVTQSEKLFF.

J is TRBJ2-7 and V is TRBV27; TRBD2 agrees at 8 bases. This CDR3 is 13 amino acids long. Germline CDR1 reads MNHEY; CDR2 reads SMNVEV (reference sequence). V was pared by 7 bases and J by 7 bases, with 9 bases of the junction left unmatched. The CDR3: CASTPLAGGEQYV. For the CDR3, the DNA is TGTGCCAGCACCCCGCTAGCGGGCGGAGAGCAGTACGTC.

The chain joins TRBV6-1 to TRBJ2-7; D not resolved. The germline V gene has CDR1 MNHNS and CDR2 SASEGT. The CDR3 sequence is 11 residues long. V gave up 6 bases and J gave up 3 bases, with 6 bases separating them. CDR3 in DNA: TGTGCCAGCAGGTTCATCTACGAGCAGTACTTC. Encoded protein: CASRFIYEQYF.

The chain employs TRBV7-9 and TRBJ2-3; D is perhaps TRBD2 (7 bases). Germline CDR1 and CDR2: SEHNR and FQNEAQ (reference sequence). The germline V and J ends were trimmed by 7 bases and 2 bases, with 13 bases remaining between them. The CDR3 runs 14 residues. The DNA for the CDR3 is TGTGCCAGCATAGGCGGGGGCTTCACAGATACGCAGTATTTT. Amino acids: CASIGGGFTDTQYF.

This rearrangement joins TRBV7-9 to TRBJ2-7; 9 positions agree with TRBD1. This CDR3 has 15 amino acids. J was trimmed by 5 bases and V by 6 bases; bases with no gene match: 11. CDR1 and CDR2 (germline): SEHNR, FQNEAQ (reference sequence). CDR3 nucleotide sequence: TGTGCCAGCAGACCGTTGGGACAGGGAGCAGACGAGCAGTACTTC. Encoded protein: CASRPLGQGADEQYF.

The chain is built from TRBV5-4 and TRBJ1-2, with no clear D. The germline V gene encodes CDR1 SGHNT and CDR2 YYREEE (reference sequence). The CDR3 spans 13 residues. V shed 4 bases and J shed 3 bases, with 10 bases lying between them. The DNA for the CDR3 is TGTGCCAGCAGCCCCGAGAGGGACTATGGCTACACCTTC. The encoded protein is CASSPERDYGYTF.

The chain carries TRBV6-1 and TRBJ1-4; 8 positions agree with TRBD1. The ends lost 7 bases at V and 3 bases at J; junction bases unmatched: 7. Germline lookup yields CDR1 MNHNS and CDR2 SASEGT. This CDR3 comprises 15 residues. The CDR3 DNA follows: TGTGCCAGCAATCGCGACAGGGGAGCTAATGAAAAACTGTTTTTT. As protein: CASNRDRGANEKLFF.

The V and J genes are TRBV6-5 and TRBJ2-5, with 8 nucleotides matching TRBD1. CDR1 is MNHEY and CDR2 is SVGAGI in the germline V gene. V was clipped by 2 bases and J by 7 bases; unmatched bases: 9. The CDR3 has 15 amino acids. Here the CDR3 DNA reads TGTGCCAGCAGTTACGACGGGACAGGCAAATTGACCCAGTACTTC. Residues: CASSYDGTGKLTQYF.

This clone occurred once. The CDR3 nucleotides read TGCAGCGTTGGGTCGTTCGGGGGGCGAAGTGAAAAACTGTTTTTT. Translation: CSVGSFGGRSEKLFF. The chain couples TRBV29-1 to TRBJ1-4; D perhaps matches TRBD1 (6 bases). Trimming took off 4 bases at V and 7 bases at J, with 19 bases between the two ends. The CDR3 has 15 amino acids. Germline V gene sequence: CDR1 SQVTM, CDR2 ANQGSEA.

The V call is TRBV7-8, the J call TRBJ1-1; a weak D match, TRBD1 (6 bases). V lost 5 bases and J lost 1, with 8 bases in between. The CDR3 extends over 13 amino acids. Germline CDR1 reads SGHVS; CDR2 reads FQNEAQ. The CDR3 loop is CASSPGQNTEAFF. The CDR3 DNA sequence: TGTGCCAGCAGCCCGGGACAGAACACTGAAGCTTTCTTT.

The chain uses TRBV5-1 and TRBJ1-1; D is possibly TRBD1 (5 bases). The germline V gene encodes CDR1 SGHRS and CDR2 YFSETQ. Trimming cost V 0 bases and J 3 bases, with 15 bases left between them. The CDR3 has 16 amino acids. Written as DNA, the CDR3 is TGCGCCAGCAGCTTGGAAACAACAGGCGCGGACACTGAAGCTTTCTTT. Protein product: CASSLETTGADTEAFF. Variable domain in full (rest from reference TRBV5-1 and TRBJ1-1): KAGVTQTPRYLIKTRGQQVTLSCSPISGHRSVSWYQQTPGQGLQFLFEYFSETQRNKGNFPGRFSGRQFSNSRSEMNVSTLELGDSALYLCASSLETTGADTEAFFGQGTRLTVV.

V usage is TRBV4-1 and J usage is TRBJ2-3, with TRBD2 identical over 8 bases. V shed 0 bases, J shed 1 base, and the junction held 9 bases outside the gene matches. Germline CDR1 and CDR2: MGHRA and YSYEKL. The CDR3 has 18 amino acids. In nucleotides, the CDR3 is TGCGCCAGCAGCCAAGAATGGCGGGAGGCTTTTGGCACAGATACGCAGTATTTT. Translating gives CASSQEWREAFGTDTQYF.

The chain is built from TRBV11-2 and TRBJ2-1; 8 bases match TRBD2. Germline CDR1 reads SGHAT; CDR2 reads FQNNGV. The J segment lost 0 bases and the V segment lost 5 bases, leaving 3 bases of the junction unmatched. The CDR3 is 15 residues long. The CDR3 region is CASSTTSGSYNEQFF. The CDR3 DNA reads TGTGCCAGCAGCACCACTAGCGGCTCCTACAATGAGCAGTTCTTC.

The chain joins TRBV7-8 to TRBJ2-7, with a tentative D call TRBD2 (6 bases). From germline, CDR1 is SGHVS and CDR2 FQNEAQ. The CDR3 consists of 15 residues. The ends were cut back, 4 bases at V and 0 bases at J, with 13 bases in the middle. The CDR3 is CASSYSGPISYEQYF. CDR3 DNA: TGTGCCAGCAGCTACAGCGGGCCGATCTCCTACGAGCAGTACTTC.

The table lists this clone with a count of one. The chain is built from TRBV5-6 and TRBJ2-2; perhaps TRBD1 as D (6 bases). Germline V lookup: CDR1 SGHDT, CDR2 YYEEEE. Trimming cost V 0 bases and J 2 bases, with 11 bases left between them. This CDR3 region has 16 residues. As DNA, the CDR3 is TGTGCCAGCAGCTTGGGGTGGGGGCTTAACACCGGGGAGCTGTTTTTT. Translated, it gives CASSLGWGLNTGELFF.

This chain joins TRBV27 and TRBJ1-5, with D possibly being TRBD1 (5 bases). The CDR3 is 15 residues long. V was shortened by 5 bases and J by 2 bases, with 13 bases between the two germline ends. The V gene's germline CDR1 is MNHEY and CDR2 SMNVEV (reference sequence). The CDR3, as DNA: TGTGCCAGCAGTCCCTTCGGGGGGGGCAATCAGCCCCAGCATTTT. Translation: CASSPFGGGNQPQHF.